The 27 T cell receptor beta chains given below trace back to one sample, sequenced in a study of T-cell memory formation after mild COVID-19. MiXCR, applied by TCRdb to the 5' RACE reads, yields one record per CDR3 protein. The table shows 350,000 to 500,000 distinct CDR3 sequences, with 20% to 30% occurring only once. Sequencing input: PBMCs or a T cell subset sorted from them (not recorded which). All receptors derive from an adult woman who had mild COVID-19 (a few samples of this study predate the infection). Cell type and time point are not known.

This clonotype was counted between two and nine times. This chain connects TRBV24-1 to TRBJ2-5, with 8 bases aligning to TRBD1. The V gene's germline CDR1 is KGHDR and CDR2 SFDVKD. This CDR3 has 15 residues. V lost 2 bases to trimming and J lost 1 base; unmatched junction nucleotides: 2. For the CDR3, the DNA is TGTGCCACCAGTGATTCGGGACAGGTCCAAGAGACCCAGTACTTC. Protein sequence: CATSDSGQVQETQYF.

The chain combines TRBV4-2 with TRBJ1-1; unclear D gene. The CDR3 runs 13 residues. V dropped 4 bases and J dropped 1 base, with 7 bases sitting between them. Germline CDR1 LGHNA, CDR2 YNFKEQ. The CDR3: CASSPHPNTEAFF. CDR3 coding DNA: TGTGCCAGCAGCCCACACCCGAACACTGAAGCTTTCTTT.

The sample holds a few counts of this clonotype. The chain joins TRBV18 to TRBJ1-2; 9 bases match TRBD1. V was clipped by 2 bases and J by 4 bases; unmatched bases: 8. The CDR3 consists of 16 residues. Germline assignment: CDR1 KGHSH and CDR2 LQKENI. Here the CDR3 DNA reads TGTGCCAGCTCACCAGTCCCGGGACAGGGCCGCTATGGCTACACCTTC. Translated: CASSPVPGQGRYGYTF.

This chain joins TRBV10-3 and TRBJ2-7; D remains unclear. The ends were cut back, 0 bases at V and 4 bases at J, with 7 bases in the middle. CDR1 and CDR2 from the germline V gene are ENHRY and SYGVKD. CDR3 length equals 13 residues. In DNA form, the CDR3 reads TGTGCCATCAGTGAGTCGTTAGGTTACGAGCAGTACTTC. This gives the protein CAISESLGYEQYF.

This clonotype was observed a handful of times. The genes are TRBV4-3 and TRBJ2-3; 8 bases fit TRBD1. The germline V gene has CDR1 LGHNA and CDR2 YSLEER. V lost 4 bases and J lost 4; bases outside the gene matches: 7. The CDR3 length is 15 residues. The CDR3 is CASSPGTGVADTQYF. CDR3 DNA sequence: TGCGCCAGCAGCCCCGGGACAGGCGTTGCAGATACGCAGTATTTT.

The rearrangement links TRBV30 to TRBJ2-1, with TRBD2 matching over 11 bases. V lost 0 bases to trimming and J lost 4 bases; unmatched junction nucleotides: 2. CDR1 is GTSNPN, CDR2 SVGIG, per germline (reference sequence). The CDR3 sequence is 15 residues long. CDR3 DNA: TGTGCCTGGAGTGTACTAGCGGGGGTTTACAATGAGCAGTTCTTC. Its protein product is CAWSVLAGVYNEQFF.

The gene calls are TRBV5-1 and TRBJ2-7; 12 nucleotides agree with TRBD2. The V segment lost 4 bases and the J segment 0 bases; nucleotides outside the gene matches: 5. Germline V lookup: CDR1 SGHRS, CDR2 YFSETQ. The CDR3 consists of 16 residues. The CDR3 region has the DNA TGCGCCAGCAGCCGACTAGCGGGAGAGTCCTCCTACGAGCAGTACTTC. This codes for CASSRLAGESSYEQYF.

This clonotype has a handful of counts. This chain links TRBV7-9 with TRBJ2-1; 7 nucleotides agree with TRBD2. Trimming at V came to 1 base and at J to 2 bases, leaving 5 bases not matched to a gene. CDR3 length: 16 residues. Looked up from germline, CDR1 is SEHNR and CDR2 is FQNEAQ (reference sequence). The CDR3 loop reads CASSLEVGGPYNEQFF. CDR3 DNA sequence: TGTGCCAGCAGCTTAGAGGTGGGAGGGCCCTACAATGAGCAGTTCTTC.

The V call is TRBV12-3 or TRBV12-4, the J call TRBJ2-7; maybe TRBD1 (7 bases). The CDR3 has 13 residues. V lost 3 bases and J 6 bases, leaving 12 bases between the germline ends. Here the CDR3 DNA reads TGTGCCAGCAGTTTTGGCCAGGGGGGCGAGCAGTACTTC. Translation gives CASSFGQGGEQYF.

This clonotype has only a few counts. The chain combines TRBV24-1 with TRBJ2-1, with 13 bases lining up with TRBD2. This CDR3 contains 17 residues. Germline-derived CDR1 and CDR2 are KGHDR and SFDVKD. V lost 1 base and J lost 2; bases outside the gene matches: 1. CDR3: CATSDLTSGGAYNEQFF. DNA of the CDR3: TGTGCCACCAGTGATTTAACTAGCGGGGGGGCCTACAATGAGCAGTTCTTC.

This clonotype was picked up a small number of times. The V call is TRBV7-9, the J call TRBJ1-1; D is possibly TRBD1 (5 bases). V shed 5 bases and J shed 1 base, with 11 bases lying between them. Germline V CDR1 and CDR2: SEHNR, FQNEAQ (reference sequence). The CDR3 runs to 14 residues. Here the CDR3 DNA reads TGTGCCAGCAGCCTCCTTACAGGGAACACTGAAGCTTTCTTT. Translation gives CASSLLTGNTEAFF.

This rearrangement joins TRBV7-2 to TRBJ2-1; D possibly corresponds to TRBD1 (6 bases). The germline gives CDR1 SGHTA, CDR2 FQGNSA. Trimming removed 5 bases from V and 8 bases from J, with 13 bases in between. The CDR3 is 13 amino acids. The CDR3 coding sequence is TGTGCCAGCAGCCCTAATGGGGGCTATGAGCAGTTCTTC. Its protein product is CASSPNGGYEQFF.

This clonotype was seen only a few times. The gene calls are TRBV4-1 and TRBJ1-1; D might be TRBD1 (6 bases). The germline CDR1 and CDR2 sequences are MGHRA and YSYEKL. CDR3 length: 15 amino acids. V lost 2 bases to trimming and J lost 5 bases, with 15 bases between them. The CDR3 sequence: CASSQIEVRGTEAFF. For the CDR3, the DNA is TGCGCCAGCAGCCAAATTGAAGTCAGGGGAACTGAAGCTTTCTTT.

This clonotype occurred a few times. The CDR3 sequence: CASSYSQGHEQYF. For the CDR3, the DNA is TGTGCCAGCAGTTACTCCCAGGGACACGAGCAGTACTTC. The rearrangement uses TRBV6-5 and TRBJ2-7; D might be TRBD1 or TRBD2, each matching 5 bases. Trimming took 0 bases from V and 5 from J, leaving 8 bases between them. CDR3 length: 13 residues. Germline CDR1 and CDR2: MNHEY and SVGAGI.

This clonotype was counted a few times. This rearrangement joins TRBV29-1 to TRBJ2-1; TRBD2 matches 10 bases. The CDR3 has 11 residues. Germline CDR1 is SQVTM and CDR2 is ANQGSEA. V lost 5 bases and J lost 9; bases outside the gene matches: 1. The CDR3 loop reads CSVSSGGEQFF. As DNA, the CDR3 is TGCAGCGTTTCTAGCGGGGGTGAGCAGTTCTTC.

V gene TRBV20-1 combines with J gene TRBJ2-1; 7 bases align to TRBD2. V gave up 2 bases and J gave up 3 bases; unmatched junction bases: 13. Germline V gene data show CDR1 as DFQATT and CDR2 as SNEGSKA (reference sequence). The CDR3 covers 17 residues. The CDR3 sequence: CSARSPSGAGVYNEQFF. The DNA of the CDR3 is TGCAGTGCTAGATCGCCTTCGGGTGCGGGGGTCTACAATGAGCAGTTCTTC.

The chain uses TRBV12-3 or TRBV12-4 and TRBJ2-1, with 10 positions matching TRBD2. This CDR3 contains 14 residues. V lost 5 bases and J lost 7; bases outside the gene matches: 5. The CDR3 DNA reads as TGTGCCAGCAGTGCAGCGGGGGGGCGGAATGAGCAGTTCTTC. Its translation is CASSAAGGRNEQFF.

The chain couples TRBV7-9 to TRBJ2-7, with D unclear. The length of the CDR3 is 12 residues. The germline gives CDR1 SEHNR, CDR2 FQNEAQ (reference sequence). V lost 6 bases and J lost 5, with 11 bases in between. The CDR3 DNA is TGTGCCAGCAGGCCCTTCGAGGACGAGCAGTACTTC. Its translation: CASRPFEDEQYF.

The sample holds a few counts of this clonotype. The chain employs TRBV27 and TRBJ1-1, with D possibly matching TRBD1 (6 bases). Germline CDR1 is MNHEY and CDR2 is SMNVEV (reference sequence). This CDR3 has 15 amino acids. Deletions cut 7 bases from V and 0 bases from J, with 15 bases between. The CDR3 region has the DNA TGTGCCAGCAAACTTTTGGGACACCTGAACACTGAAGCTTTCTTT. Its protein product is CASKLLGHLNTEAFF.

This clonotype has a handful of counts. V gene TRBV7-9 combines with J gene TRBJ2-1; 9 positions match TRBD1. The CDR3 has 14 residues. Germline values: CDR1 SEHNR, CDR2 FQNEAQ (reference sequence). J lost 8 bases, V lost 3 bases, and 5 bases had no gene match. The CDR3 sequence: CASSFGQGYDEQFF. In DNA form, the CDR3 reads TGTGCCAGCAGCTTCGGACAGGGGTATGATGAGCAGTTCTTC.

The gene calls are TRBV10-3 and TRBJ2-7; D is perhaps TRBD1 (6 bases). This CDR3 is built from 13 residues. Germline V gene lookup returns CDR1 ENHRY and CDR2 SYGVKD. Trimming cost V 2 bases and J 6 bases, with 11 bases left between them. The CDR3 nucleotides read TGTGCCATCAGTGAGGGTGGGGGCCCCGAGCAGTACTTC. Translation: CAISEGGGPEQYF.

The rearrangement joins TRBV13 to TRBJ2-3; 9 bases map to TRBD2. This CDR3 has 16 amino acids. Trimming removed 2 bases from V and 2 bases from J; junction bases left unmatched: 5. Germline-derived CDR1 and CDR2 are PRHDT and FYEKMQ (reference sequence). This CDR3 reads CASSLLAGQLTDTQYF. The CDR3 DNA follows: TGTGCCAGCAGCTTACTAGCGGGGCAACTCACAGATACGCAGTATTTT.

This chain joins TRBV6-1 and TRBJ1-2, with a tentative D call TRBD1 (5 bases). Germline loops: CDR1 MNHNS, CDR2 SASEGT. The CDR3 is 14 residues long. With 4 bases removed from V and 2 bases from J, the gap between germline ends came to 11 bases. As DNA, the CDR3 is TGTGCCAGCAGTGTCCGGGACGGAAACTATGGCTACACCTTC. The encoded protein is CASSVRDGNYGYTF.

The CDR3 bases are TGTGCCAGCAGCTACAGAGGCTTGGATGGCTACACCTTC. The encoded protein is CASSYRGLDGYTF. This rearrangement joins TRBV6-2 or TRBV6-3 to TRBJ1-2; no firm D call. This CDR3 has 13 residues. In germline, CDR1 is MNHEY, CDR2 SVGEGT. Trimming stripped 6 bases from V and 6 bases from J, with 14 bases between.

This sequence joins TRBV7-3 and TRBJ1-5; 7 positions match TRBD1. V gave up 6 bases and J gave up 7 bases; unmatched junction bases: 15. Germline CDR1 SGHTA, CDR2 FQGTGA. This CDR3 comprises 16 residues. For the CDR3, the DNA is TGTGCCAGCAGTCTCCGACGGGGTGCAGGGGGACAGCCCCAGCATTTT. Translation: CASSLRRGAGGQPQHF.

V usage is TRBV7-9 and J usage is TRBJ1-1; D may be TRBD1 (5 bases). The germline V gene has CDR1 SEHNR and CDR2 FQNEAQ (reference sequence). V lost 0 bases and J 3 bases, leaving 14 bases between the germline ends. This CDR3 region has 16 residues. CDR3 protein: CASSLALRLGDTEAFF. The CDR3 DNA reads TGTGCCAGCAGCTTAGCGCTACGGTTGGGGGACACTGAAGCTTTCTTT.

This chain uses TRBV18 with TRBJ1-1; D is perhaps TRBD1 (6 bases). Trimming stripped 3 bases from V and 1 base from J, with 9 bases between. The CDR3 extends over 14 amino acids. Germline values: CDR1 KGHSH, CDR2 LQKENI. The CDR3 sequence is CASSPQQGNTEAFF. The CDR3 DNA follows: TGTGCCAGCTCACCTCAACAGGGGAACACTGAAGCTTTCTTT.